This T cell receptor (beta chain) was identified in a study of memory CD4+ T cells and cytomegalovirus serostatus. Looking at the study overall: Of the healthy Belgian adults, eight or nine were CMV seropositive and 20 to 30 seronegative. Notes on the study in general: Suggested: most of the CMV-linked TCR signature lies in CD4+ memory cells.

On this clone: Its antigen is currently unknown.

Single viable CD3+CD4+CD8-CD45RO+ cells were sorted as the memory CD4+ T cells. CMV serostatus came from serum IgG against pp150, pp28, p38, p52. Produced via immunoSEQ multiplex PCR; TCRdb's table is partial and in-frame only. The data show some 44,000 clones, approximately 82% seen once. The CDR3 length is 13 residues. The germline gives CDR1 SQVTM, CDR2 ANQGSEA. Trimming pared 4 bases from V and 4 bases from J, leaving 13 bases between. Sequencing was carried out using memory CD4+ T cells from blood. This clonotype was obtained from an adult in good health and CMV-seronegative. The chain has TRBV29-1 and TRBJ1-2; unclear D gene. In DNA, the CDR3 is TGCAGCGTTGTAGGCGGGGAAGTCTATGGCTACACCTTC. It specifies CSVVGGEVYGYTF. The full variable domain, completed using reference TRBV29-1 and TRBJ1-2, is SAVISQKPSRDICQRGTSLTIQCQVDSQVTMMFWYRQQPGQSLTLIATANQGSEATYESGFVIDKFPISRPNLTFSTLTVSNMSPEDSSIYLCSVVGGEVYGYTFGSGTRLTVV.